These 10 T cell receptor beta chains were sequenced from one sample in a study of human T cells and chemical hapten exposure. The sample's time point: patch test 1, 2 weeks after DPC sensitization. The treatment denotes: therapeutic diphenylcyclopropenone sensitization with weekly scalp DPC. TCRdb called the RACE reads again in MiXCR, with one record for every CDR3 protein. The table lists around 300,000 distinct CDR3 sequences, about 7% of them singletons. The material sequenced was whole blood, taken in connection with sensitization to the hapten diphenylcyclopropenone (DPC). The receptor set was obtained from a woman aged 18-29 years with alopecia areata. Some clones in this sample may be carry-over from other donors' samples.

The chain links TRBV6-2 or TRBV6-3 to TRBJ2-3; D is unclear. Germline V CDR1 and CDR2: MNHEY, SVGEGT. Trimming cost V 0 bases and J 2 bases, with 9 bases left between them. This CDR3 region has 15 residues. CDR3 sequence reads: CASSYSADLTDTQYF. In DNA, the CDR3 is TGTGCCAGCAGTTACTCGGCGGACCTCACAGATACGCAGTATTTT.

As concerns this clonotype: One junction end does not reproduce the germline sequence, and a read error may be involved. The V gene is TRBV12-3 or TRBV12-4, the J gene TRBJ2-2; D not certain. The CDR3 covers 11 residues. CDR3 residues: CASRRTEELFF. For the CDR3, the DNA is TGTGCCAGCAGAAGGACCGAGGAGCTGTTTTTT.

This clonotype has just a few counts. The chain joins TRBV6-2 or TRBV6-3 to TRBJ1-2; 8 bases match TRBD1. There are 13 residues in the CDR3. The germline V gene encodes CDR1 MNHEY and CDR2 SVGEGT. Trimming cost V 6 bases and J 8 bases; bases outside gene matches: 8. The CDR3 bases are TGTGCCAGCAGCTTGACAGGGGTAAGCGGCTACACCTTC. Encoded protein: CASSLTGVSGYTF.

This clonotype was recorded a few times. The V call is TRBV20-1, the J call TRBJ2-4; possibly TRBD2 for D (6 bases). The CDR3 runs 15 residues. In germline, CDR1 is DFQATT, CDR2 SNEGSKA (reference sequence). V was shortened by 2 bases and J by 3 bases, with 14 bases between the two germline ends. CDR3 DNA: TGCAGTGCTAGACCTGCCCTCGGGGGCAAAAACATTCAGTACTTC. Its translation is CSARPALGGKNIQYF.

This clonotype showed up just a few times. This chain uses TRBV7-9 with TRBJ2-6; D may be TRBD1 or TRBD2 (5 bases each). The CDR3 totals 17 residues. Per germline, CDR1 SEHNR and CDR2 FQNEAQ (reference sequence). Trimming removed 4 bases at V and 0 bases at J, with 13 bases between. CDR3: CASSSPGTDSGANVLTF. The CDR3 nucleotides are TGTGCCAGCAGCTCGCCTGGGACGGACTCTGGGGCCAACGTCCTGACTTTC.

This clonotype has just a few counts. The chain has TRBV2 and TRBJ2-7; 11 bases map to TRBD1. The V and J ends lost 6 bases and 7 bases, in that order; junction bases with no gene match: 11. Germline values: CDR1 SNHLY, CDR2 FYNNEI. The CDR3 runs to 15 residues. CDR3 in amino acids: CASSVGTGGLREQYF. In DNA, the CDR3 is TGTGCCAGCAGCGTAGGGACAGGGGGTTTGAGAGAGCAGTACTTC.

This clonotype was counted only a few times. The J gene is TRBJ2-4, the V gene TRBV6-2 or TRBV6-3; D gene unclear. V shed 0 bases and J shed 2 bases, with 14 bases lying between them. The CDR3 spans 17 residues. Per the germline V gene, CDR1 is MNHEY and CDR2 is SVGEGT. The CDR3 loop is CASSYSIVIGSKNIQYF. The CDR3, as DNA: TGTGCCAGCAGTTACTCGATTGTGATAGGGTCCAAAAACATTCAGTACTTC.

This clonotype has just a few counts. The gene calls are TRBV7-3 and TRBJ2-2; D perhaps matches TRBD1 (6 bases). The CDR3 loop spans 16 amino acids. In germline, CDR1 is SGHTA, CDR2 FQGTGA. Deletions cut 9 bases from V and 0 bases from J, with 17 bases between. DNA for the CDR3: TGTGCCAGTCACAAATCAGGGGCTCCGAACACCGGGGAGCTGTTTTTT. It encodes CASHKSGAPNTGELFF.

The J gene is TRBJ2-2, the V gene TRBV12-3 or TRBV12-4, with 8 bases lining up with TRBD2. This CDR3 region has 16 residues. The ends lost 4 bases at V and 7 bases at J; junction bases unmatched: 11. The CDR3, as DNA: TGTGCCAGCAGTTCCACCGGGGGGGCCGCCGTCGGGGAGCTGTTTTTT. Residues: CASSSTGGAAVGELFF.

This clonotype was observed a few times. This chain joins TRBV4-3 and TRBJ2-2, with D perhaps TRBD2 (5 bases). Germline values: CDR1 LGHNA, CDR2 YSLEER. Trimming took off 0 bases at V and 4 bases at J, with 15 bases between the two ends. The CDR3 contains 17 residues. This chain's CDR3 is CASSQDDGRVGTGELFF. CDR3 in DNA: TGCGCCAGCAGCCAAGATGATGGGCGGGTCGGCACCGGGGAGCTGTTTTTT.